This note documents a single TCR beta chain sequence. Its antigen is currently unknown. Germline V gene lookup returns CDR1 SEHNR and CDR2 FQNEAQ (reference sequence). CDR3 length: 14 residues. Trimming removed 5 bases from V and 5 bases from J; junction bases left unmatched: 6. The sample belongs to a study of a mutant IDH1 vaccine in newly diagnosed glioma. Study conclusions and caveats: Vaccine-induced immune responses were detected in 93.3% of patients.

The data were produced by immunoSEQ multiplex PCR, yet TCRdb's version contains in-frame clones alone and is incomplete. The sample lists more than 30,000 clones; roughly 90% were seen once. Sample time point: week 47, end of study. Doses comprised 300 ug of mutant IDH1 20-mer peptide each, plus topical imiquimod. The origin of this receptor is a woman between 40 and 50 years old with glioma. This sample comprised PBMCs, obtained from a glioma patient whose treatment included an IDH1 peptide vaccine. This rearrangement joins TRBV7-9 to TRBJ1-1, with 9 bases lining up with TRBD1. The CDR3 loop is CASSPGQGWTEAFF. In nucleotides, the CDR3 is TGTGCCAGCAGCCCGGGACAGGGTTGGACTGAAGCTTTCTTT.